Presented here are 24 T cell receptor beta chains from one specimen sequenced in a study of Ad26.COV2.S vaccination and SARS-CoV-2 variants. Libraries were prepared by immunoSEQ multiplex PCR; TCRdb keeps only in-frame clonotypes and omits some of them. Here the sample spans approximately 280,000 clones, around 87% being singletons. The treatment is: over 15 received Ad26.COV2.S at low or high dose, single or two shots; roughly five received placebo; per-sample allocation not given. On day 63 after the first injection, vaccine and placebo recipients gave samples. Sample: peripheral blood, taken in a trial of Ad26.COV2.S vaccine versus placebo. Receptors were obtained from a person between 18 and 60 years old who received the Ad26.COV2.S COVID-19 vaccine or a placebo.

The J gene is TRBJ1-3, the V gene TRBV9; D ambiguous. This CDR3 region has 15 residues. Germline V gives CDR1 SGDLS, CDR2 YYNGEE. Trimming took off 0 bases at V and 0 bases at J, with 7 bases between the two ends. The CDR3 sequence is CASSVGTVSGNTIYF. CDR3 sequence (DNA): TGTGCCAGCAGCGTAGGAACAGTCTCTGGAAACACCATATATTTT.

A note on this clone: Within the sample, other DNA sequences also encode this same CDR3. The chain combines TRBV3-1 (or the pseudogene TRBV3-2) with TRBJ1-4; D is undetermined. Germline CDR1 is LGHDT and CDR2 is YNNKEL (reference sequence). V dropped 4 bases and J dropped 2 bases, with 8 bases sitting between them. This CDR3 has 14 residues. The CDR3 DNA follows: TGTGCCAGCAGCCCCAGTGCTACTAATGAAAAACTGTTTTTT. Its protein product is CASSPSATNEKLFF.

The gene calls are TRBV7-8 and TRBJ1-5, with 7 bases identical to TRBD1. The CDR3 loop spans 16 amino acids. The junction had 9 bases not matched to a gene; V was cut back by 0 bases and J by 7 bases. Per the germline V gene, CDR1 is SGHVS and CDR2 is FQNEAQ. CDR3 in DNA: TGTGCCAGCAGCTTAGCAGAGGACAGGCCGGGGCAGCCCCAGCATTTT. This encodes CASSLAEDRPGQPQHF.

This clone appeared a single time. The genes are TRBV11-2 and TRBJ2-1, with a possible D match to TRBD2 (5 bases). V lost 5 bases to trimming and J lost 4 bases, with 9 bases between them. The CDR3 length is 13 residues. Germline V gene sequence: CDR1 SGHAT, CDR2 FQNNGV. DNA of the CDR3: TGTGCCAGCAGCCCGGGGTTTTACAATGAGCAGTTCTTC. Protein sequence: CASSPGFYNEQFF.

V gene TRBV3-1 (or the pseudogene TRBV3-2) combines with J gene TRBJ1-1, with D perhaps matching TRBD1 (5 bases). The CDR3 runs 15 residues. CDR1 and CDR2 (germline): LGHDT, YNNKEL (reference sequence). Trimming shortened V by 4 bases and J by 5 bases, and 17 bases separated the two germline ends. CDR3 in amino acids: CASSLTLTVSTEAFF. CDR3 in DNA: TGTGCCAGCAGCCTAACCTTGACAGTGTCGACTGAAGCTTTCTTT.

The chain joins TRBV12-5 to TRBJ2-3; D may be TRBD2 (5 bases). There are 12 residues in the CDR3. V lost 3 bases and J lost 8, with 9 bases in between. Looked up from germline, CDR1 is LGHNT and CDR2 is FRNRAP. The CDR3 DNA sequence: TGTGCTAGTGGTTTCGAGGGCGGTACGCAGTATTTT. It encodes CASGFEGGTQYF. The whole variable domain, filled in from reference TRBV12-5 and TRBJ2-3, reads DARVTQTPRHKVTEMGQEVTMRCQPILGHNTVFWYRQTMMQGLELLAYFRNRAPLDDSGMPKDRFSAEMPDATLATLKIQPSEPRDSAVYFCASGFEGGTQYFGPGTRLTVL.

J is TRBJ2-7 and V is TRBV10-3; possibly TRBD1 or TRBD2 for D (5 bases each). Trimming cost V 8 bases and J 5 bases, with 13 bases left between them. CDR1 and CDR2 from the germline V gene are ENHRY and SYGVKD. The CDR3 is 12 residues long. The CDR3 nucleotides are TGTGCCATCGGGGGTGAAGGTCACGAGCAGTACTTC. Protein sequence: CAIGGEGHEQYF.

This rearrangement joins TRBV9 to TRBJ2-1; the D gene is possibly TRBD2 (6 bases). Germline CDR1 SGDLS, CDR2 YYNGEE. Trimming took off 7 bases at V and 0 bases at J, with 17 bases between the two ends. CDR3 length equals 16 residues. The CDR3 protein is CASSLVGGSSYNEQFF. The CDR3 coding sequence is TGTGCCAGCTCGCTTGTGGGAGGTAGCTCCTACAATGAGCAGTTCTTC.

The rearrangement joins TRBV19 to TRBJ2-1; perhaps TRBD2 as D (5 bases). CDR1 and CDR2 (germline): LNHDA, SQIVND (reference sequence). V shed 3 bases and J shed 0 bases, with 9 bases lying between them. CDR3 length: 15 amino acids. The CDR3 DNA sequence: TGTGCCAGTAGTATGAGCGGTAGCTCCTACAATGAGCAGTTCTTC. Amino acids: CASSMSGSSYNEQFF.

The CDR3 DNA reads TGTGCCAGCAGCTTAGGGCTAGCGGGGGGGCCTCGCACCGGGGAGCTGTTTTTT. Protein: CASSLGLAGGPRTGELFF. The chain is built from TRBV7-9 and TRBJ2-2; 12 bases are shared with TRBD2. Germline V CDR1 and CDR2: SEHNR, FQNEAQ (reference sequence). The V gene end was trimmed by 1 base and the J gene end by 4 bases; junction bases not matched to a gene: 7. The CDR3 is 18 residues long. Full variable domain (outside the CDR3, taken from reference TRBV7-9 and TRBJ2-2): DTGVSQNPRHKITKRGQNVTFRCDPISEHNRLYWYRQTLGQGPEFLTYFQNEAQLEKSRLLSDRFSAERPKGSFSTLEIQRTEQGDSAMYLCASSLGLAGGPRTGELFFGEGSRLTVL.

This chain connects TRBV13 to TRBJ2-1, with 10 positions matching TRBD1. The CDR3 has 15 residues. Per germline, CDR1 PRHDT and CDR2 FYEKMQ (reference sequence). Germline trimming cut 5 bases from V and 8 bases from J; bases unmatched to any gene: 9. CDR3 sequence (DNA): TGTGCCAGCAGCCGTACCGGGACAGGGGCGGATGAGCAGTTCTTC. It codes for CASSRTGTGADEQFF.

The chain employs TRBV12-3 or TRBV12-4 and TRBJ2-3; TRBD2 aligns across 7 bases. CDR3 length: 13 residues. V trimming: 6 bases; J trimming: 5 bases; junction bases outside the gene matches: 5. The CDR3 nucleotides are TGTGCCAGCAGGAGCCGGGGGGAAGATACGCAGTATTTT. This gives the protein CASRSRGEDTQYF.

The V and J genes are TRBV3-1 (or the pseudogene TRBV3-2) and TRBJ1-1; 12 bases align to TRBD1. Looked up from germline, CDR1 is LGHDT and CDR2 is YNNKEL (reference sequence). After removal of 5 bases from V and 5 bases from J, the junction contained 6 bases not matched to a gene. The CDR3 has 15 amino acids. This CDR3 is CASSRDRGPGTEAFF. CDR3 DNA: TGTGCCAGCAGCAGGGACAGGGGGCCGGGGACTGAAGCTTTCTTT.

The CDR3 DNA sequence: TGTGCCAGCAGTTATGATGGGACTAGCGCCTACGAGCAGTACTTC. Its translation is CASSYDGTSAYEQYF. The gene calls are TRBV6-5 and TRBJ2-7, with 10 bases that match TRBD2. The CDR3 runs to 15 residues. The junction had 4 bases not matched to a gene; V was cut back by 3 bases and J by 2 bases. Looked up from germline, CDR1 is MNHEY and CDR2 is SVGAGI.

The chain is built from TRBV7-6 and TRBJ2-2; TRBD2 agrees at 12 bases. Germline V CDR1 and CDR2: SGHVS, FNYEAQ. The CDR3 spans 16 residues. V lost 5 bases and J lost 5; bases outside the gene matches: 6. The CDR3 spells CASSNSSGRGTGELFF. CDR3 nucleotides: TGTGCCAGCAGCAACTCTAGCGGGAGGGGAACCGGGGAGCTGTTTTTT.

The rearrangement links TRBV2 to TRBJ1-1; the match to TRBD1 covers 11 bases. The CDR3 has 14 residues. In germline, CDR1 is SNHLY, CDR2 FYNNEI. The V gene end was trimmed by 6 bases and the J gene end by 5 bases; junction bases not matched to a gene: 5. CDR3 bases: TGTGCCAGCAGGGGGACAGGGGGTTTGACTGAAGCTTTCTTT. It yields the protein CASRGTGGLTEAFF.

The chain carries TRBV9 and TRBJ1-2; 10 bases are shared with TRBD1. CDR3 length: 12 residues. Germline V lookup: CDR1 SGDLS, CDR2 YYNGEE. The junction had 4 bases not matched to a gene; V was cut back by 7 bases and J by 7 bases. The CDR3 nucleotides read TGTGCCAGCGGAGGGACAGGGGTTGGCTACACCTTC. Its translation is CASGGTGVGYTF.

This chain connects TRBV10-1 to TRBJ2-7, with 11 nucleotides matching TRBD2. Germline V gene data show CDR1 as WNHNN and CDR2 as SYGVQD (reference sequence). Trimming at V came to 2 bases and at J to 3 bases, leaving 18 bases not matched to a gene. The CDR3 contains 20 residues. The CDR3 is CASSEPRLVSGTSGDYEQYF. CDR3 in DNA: TGCGCCAGCAGTGAGCCGCGCCTGGTCTCTGGGACTAGCGGAGACTACGAGCAGTACTTC.

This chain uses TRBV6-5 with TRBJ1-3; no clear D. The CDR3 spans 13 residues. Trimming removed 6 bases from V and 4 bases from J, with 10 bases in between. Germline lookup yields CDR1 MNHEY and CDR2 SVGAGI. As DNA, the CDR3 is TGTGCCAGCAGCACCACACTCGGAAACACCATATATTTT. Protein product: CASSTTLGNTIYF.

The CDR3 coding sequence is TGTGCCAGTAGTATACAGCCAGGGAACTATGGCTACACCTTC. Translating gives CASSIQPGNYGYTF. The rearrangement links TRBV19 to TRBJ1-2; D possibly corresponds to TRBD1 (5 bases). V lost 2 bases and J lost 2, with 9 bases in between. The CDR3 spans 14 residues. Germline-derived CDR1 and CDR2 are LNHDA and SQIVND (reference sequence).

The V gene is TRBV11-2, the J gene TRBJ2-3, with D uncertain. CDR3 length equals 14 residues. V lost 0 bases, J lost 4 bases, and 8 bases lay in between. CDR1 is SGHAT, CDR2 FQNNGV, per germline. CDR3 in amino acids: CASSLEASSDTQYF. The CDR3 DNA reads TGTGCCAGCAGCTTAGAGGCGTCTTCAGATACGCAGTATTTT.

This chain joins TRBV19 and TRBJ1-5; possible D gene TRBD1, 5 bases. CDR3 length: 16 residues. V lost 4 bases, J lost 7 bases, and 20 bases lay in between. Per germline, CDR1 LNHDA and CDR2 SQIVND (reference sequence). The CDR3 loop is CASSTERSRRGQPQHF. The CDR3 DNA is TGTGCCAGTAGTACGGAGCGCTCGAGGCGGGGCCAGCCCCAGCATTTT.

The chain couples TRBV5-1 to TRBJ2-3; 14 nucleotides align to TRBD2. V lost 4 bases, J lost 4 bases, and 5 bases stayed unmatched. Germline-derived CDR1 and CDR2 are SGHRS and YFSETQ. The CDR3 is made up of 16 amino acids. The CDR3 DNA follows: TGCGCCAGCAGCGGAGGGACTAGCGGGAGATCAGATACGCAGTATTTT. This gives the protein CASSGGTSGRSDTQYF.

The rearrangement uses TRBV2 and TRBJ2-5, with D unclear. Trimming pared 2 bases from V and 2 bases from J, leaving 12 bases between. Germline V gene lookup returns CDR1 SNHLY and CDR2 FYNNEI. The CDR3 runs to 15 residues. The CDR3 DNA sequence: TGTGCCAGCAGTGAATCTCTGTACTTACAAGAGACCCAGTACTTC. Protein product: CASSESLYLQETQYF. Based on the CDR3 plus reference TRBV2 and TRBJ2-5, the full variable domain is EPEVTQTPSHQVTQMGQEVILRCVPISNHLYFYWYRQILGQKVEFLVSFYNNEISEKSEIFDDQFSVERPDGSNFTLKIRSTKLEDSAMYFCASSESLYLQETQYFGPGTRLLVL.